The rows below give T cell receptor beta chains drawn from one sample of a study of blood T cells in healthy people across ages. Each CDR3 protein gets one entry after TCRdb re-called the 5' RACE reads with MiXCR. Among roughly 1.6 million distinct CDR3 sequences, almost 35% were seen once, and the ten largest hold roughly 12%. Sequenced input: blood. The receptor source for this set is a woman in her 30s in good health. CDR3s include the opening cysteine and the closing phenylalanine or tryptophan. Fields, in order: clone size, D gene, V gene, J gene, CDR3 DNA, CDR3 protein. D genes are given only for firm matches. For some rows the clone size is stated as once, few or many, or as a class when expanded; others skip it.

size: NA
D: TRBD2
V: TRBV6-1
J: TRBJ2-3
DNA: TGTGCCAGCAGTCGCCAGCGGGGGGGCCGGTCAGATACGCAGTATTTT
CDR3: CASSRQRGGRSDTQYF

size: NA
D: NA
V: TRBV4-2
J: TRBJ1-2
DNA: TGTGCCAGCAGCCAAGAGGGGGGGCCTAACTATGGCTGCACCTTC
CDR3: CASSQEGGPNYGCTF

size: few
D: TRBD1
V: TRBV6-6
J: TRBJ2-7
DNA: TGTGCCAGCACTCCCGGGACAGAAAGCTCCTACGAGCAGTACTTC
CDR3: CASTPGTESSYEQYF

size: few
D: TRBD2
V: TRBV5-1
J: TRBJ2-1
DNA: TGCGCCAGCAGCTTGGGGGTTAGCGGGAGGAATGAGCAGTTCTTC
CDR3: CASSLGVSGRNEQFF

size: NA
D: NA
V: TRBV30
J: TRBJ1-1
DNA: TGTGCCTGGCAGTCAGAAAGGACCCAAGCTTTCTTT
CDR3: CAWQSERTQAFF

size: NA
D: NA
V: TRBV7-9
J: TRBJ2-2
DNA: TGTGCCAGCAGCCCCCACGGAGGGGAGCTGTTTTTT
CDR3: CASSPHGGELFF

size: NA
D: NA
V: TRBV20-1
J: TRBJ1-1
DNA: TGCAGTGCTCAGAATACTGAGACTGAAGCTTTCTTT
CDR3: CSAQNTETEAFF

size: NA
D: TRBD1
V: TRBV11-2
J: TRBJ1-2
DNA: TGTGCCAACAGCTTAGAGACAGGGGGCTATGGCTACACCTTC
CDR3: CANSLETGGYGYTF

size: NA
D: TRBD2
V: TRBV3-1
J: TRBJ2-1
DNA: TGTGCCAGCAGCCAACTTCTTGGAGAGGGACTAAAGTTCTTC
CDR3: CASSQLLGEGLKFF

size: many
D: NA
V: TRBV20-1
J: TRBJ2-6
DNA: TGCAGTGCTAGAGAAGGGACTGGGGCCAACGTCCTGACTTTC
CDR3: CSAREGTGANVLTF

size: few
D: NA
V: TRBV4-1
J: TRBJ2-3
DNA: TGCGCCAGCAGCCAGAGACACCAGGGCGAAAGCACAGATACGCAGTATTTT
CDR3: CASSQRHQGESTDTQYF

size: NA
D: TRBD1
V: TRBV10-3
J: TRBJ2-3
DNA: TGTGCCATCAGTGCCCGAACAGGGGGCAGCACAGATACGCAGTATTTT
CDR3: CAISARTGGSTDTQYF

size: many
D: NA
V: TRBV10-3
J: TRBJ1-1
DNA: TGTGCCATCAGTGTGCAAAGGGACACTGAAGCTTTCTTT
CDR3: CAISVQRDTEAFF

size: NA
D: TRBD2
V: TRBV27
J: TRBJ2-3
DNA: TGTGCCAGCGCGCCAACAACTAGCGGGAGCGAGGATACGCAGTATTTT
CDR3: CASAPTTSGSEDTQYF

size: NA
D: NA
V: TRBV2
J: TRBJ2-5
DNA: TGTGCCAGCGCCGAGGGCCAGCAAGAGACCCAGTACTTC
CDR3: CASAEGQQETQYF

size: few
D: NA
V: TRBV27
J: TRBJ2-5
DNA: TGTGCCAGCAGTTTCCTCCCCGGGGGCCAAGAGACCCAGTACTTC
CDR3: CASSFLPGGQETQYF

size: NA
D: NA
V: TRBV11-2
J: TRBJ2-7
DNA: TGTGCCAGCAGCCCGCAGGTTTTGAGGAGCGAGCAGTACTTC
CDR3: CASSPQVLRSEQYF

size: NA
D: NA
V: TRBV7-8
J: TRBJ2-2
DNA: TGTGCCAGCAGCTTACTACTAGCGAACACCGGGGAGCTGTTTTTT
CDR3: CASSLLLANTGELFF

size: NA
D: NA
V: TRBV5-1
J: TRBJ2-3
DNA: TGCGCCAGCACAACCGGGACATCCCCAGTAGATACGCAGTATTTT
CDR3: CASTTGTSPVDTQYF

size: many
D: NA
V: TRBV12-3/TRBV12-4
J: TRBJ1-1
DNA: TGTGCCAGCAGCTTAGGCCTAGAAGCTTTCTTT
CDR3: CASSLGLEAFF

size: few
D: NA
V: TRBV6-1
J: TRBJ2-4
DNA: TGTGCCAGCAGTGAAATATCGGGCAGGGACGCGAAACTAGCCAAAAACATTCAGTACTTC
CDR3: CASSEISGRDAKLAKNIQYF

size: few
D: NA
V: TRBV4-1
J: TRBJ2-7
DNA: TGCGCCAGCAGCCAACAGGGGATGGCCTACGAGCAGTACTTC
CDR3: CASSQQGMAYEQYF

size: few
D: NA
V: TRBV28
J: TRBJ2-5
DNA: TGTGCCAGCAGTTTCACCGGGTACGAGACCCAGTACTTC
CDR3: CASSFTGYETQYF

size: NA
D: TRBD1
V: TRBV6-1
J: TRBJ2-3
DNA: TGTGCCAGCAGTGAATTCCCCCGATACAGGGGGACAGATACGCAGTATTTT
CDR3: CASSEFPRYRGTDTQYF

size: few
D: NA
V: TRBV6-1
J: TRBJ2-1
DNA: TGTGCCAGCAGTGATGGAGGCGCGAATGAGCAGTTCTTC
CDR3: CASSDGGANEQFF

size: NA
D: NA
V: TRBV20-1
J: TRBJ2-1
DNA: TGCAGTGCGGGCCGGGAGCAGTTCTTC
CDR3: CSAGREQFF

size: NA
D: NA
V: TRBV6-6
J: TRBJ1-1
DNA: TGTGCCAGCGTAGAGGGGGGCGGGACTGAAGCTTTCTTT
CDR3: CASVEGGGTEAFF

size: few
D: NA
V: TRBV25-1
J: TRBJ2-5
DNA: TGTGCCAGCAGTGAAACAGGGTTCGAAGAGACCCAGTACTTC
CDR3: CASSETGFEETQYF

size: few
D: NA
V: TRBV20-1
J: TRBJ2-1
DNA: TGCAGTGCTCCTCGTGCGAGAGCCTACAATGAGCAGTTCTTC
CDR3: CSAPRARAYNEQFF

size: NA
D: NA
V: TRBV9
J: TRBJ1-2
DNA: TGTGCCAGCAGCCCCAATTCAGGGACGGAGAGTGGCTACACCTTC
CDR3: CASSPNSGTESGYTF

size: NA
D: NA
V: TRBV15
J: TRBJ2-7
DNA: TGTGCCACCAGCTGGGGATGGGGCGAGCAGTACTTC
CDR3: CATSWGWGEQYF

size: NA
D: NA
V: TRBV27
J: TRBJ2-1
DNA: TGTGCCAGCAGTTTGATAGGGGGGGGCCACAATGAGCAGTTCTTC
CDR3: CASSLIGGGHNEQFF

size: NA
D: NA
V: TRBV11-2
J: TRBJ2-5
DNA: TGTGCCAGCAGCTTGGCCCTAGGTACGGAGACCCAGTACTTC
CDR3: CASSLALGTETQYF

size: NA
D: TRBD2
V: TRBV28
J: TRBJ2-5
DNA: TGTGCCAGCAGTTCGCCTACGGGACTAGAGTCAGAGACCCAGTACTTC
CDR3: CASSSPTGLESETQYF

size: NA
D: TRBD1
V: TRBV6-2/TRBV6-3
J: TRBJ2-3
DNA: TGTGCCAGCAGTTACTCGACAAACAGGGGGCATTTGGCAGATACGCAGTATTTT
CDR3: CASSYSTNRGHLADTQYF

size: NA
D: NA
V: TRBV25-1
J: TRBJ2-5
DNA: TGTGCCAGCATTGGGATGGAAGAGACCCAGTACTTC
CDR3: CASIGMEETQYF

size: few
D: NA
V: TRBV7-9
J: TRBJ2-1
DNA: TGTGCCAGCAGCCACCCCCTACGGGGAGACTCCTACAATGAGCAGTTCTTC
CDR3: CASSHPLRGDSYNEQFF